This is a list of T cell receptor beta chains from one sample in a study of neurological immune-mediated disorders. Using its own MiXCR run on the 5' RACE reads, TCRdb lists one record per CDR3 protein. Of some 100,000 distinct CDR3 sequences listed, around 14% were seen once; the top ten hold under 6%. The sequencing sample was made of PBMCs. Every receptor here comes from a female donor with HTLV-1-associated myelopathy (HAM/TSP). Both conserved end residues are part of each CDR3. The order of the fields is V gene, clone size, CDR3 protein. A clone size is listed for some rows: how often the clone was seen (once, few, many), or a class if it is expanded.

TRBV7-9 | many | CASTRGVYETQYF
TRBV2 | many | CASRGTGEVRYEQYF
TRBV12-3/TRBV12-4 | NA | CASIKGAGPTDTQYF
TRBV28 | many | CASGGNQPQHF
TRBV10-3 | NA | CVISLQMAVNAEAFF
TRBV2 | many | CASKDRGPLGYTF
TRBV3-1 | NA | CASSQDRSETQYF
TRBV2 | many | CASSEGAANTEAFF
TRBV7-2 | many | CASSLAVSSYNEQFF
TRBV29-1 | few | CSVRGGQHNEQFF
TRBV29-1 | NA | CSVVGTGRSTDTQYF
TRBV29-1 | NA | CSVARPGDTQYF
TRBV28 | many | CASSPPTGNSYEQYF
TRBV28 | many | CASSLFGAGERTDTQYF
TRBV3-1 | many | CASSHRDRSGEQYF
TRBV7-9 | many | CASSLGTGFQETQYF
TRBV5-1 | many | CASSLDSVGYGYTF
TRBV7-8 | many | CASSLVGPNTEAFF
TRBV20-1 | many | CSARVTYGYTF
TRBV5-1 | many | CASSYRQGGYTQYF
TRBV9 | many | CASSERGGSNQPQHF
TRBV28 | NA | CASSLAWWSTNEKLFF
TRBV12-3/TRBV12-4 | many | CASSSGTGTKYSNQPQHF
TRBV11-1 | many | CASSYLTGGYNEQFF
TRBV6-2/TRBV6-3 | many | CASSSGQEGQPQHF
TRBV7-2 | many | CASSLVARTYEQYF
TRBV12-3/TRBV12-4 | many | CASSSQRGGSQPQHF
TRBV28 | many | CASIPSTVYNEQFF
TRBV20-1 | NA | CSARRRGGTDTQYF
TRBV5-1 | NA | CASSLATGGLYEQFF
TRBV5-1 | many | CASSLQASGNTIYF
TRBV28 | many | CASSRDRWLPEQYF
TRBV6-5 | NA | CANSYSFARIGNEKFF
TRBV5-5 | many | CASSSGRTAYNEQFF
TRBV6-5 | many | CASSLYRSRAYEQYF
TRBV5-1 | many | CASSGGDSGANVLTF
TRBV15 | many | CATSRTVMGENEQFF
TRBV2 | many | CASSGGQATNEKLFF
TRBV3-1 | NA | CDRSPLAWGEAFF
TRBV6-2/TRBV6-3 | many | CASTHGGAYNEQFF
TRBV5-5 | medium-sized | CASSPSPGSNQPQHF
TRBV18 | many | CASSPSGDNEQYF
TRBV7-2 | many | CASSRRDFDGELFF
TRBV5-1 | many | CASSLMQTGGDIQYF
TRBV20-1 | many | CSANGLAGGFQETQYF
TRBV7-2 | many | CASSKPGLWAGYTF
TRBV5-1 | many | CASSLVYGQGTLTPASPLHF
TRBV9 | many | CASTPGQGSSYEQYF
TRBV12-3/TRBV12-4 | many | CASSYGQGASYEQYF
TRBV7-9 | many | CASSFGTGVHEQYF
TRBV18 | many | CASSPRDRSEQYF